The entry below gives a single T cell receptor beta chain sequence along with its context. This clonotype was seen repeatedly, ten times or more. The antigen this receptor binds is unknown. Base qualities were left out, and no much larger clone turns up one base away. These data belong to a study of human T cells and chemical hapten exposure (dated by TCRdb to 2020 to 2023). Background for the entire study: For sensitization, 2% DPC in acetone was applied to a 2 cm by 2 cm area of upper inner arm skin. The mostly female patient cohort included alopecia areata with under or over 50% scalp involvement, alopecia totalis and alopecia universalis. For TCR sequencing, blood came from twenty-nine alopecia patients at anywhere from one to four time points (pre-sensitization, 2, 6 and 24 weeks). Patch tests used Finn chambers with 0.01% DPC on the upper back, scored after 6 days by International Contact Dermatitis Research Group standards. Patients additionally received weekly therapeutic DPC doses to the scalp throughout the roughly 25-week study period. Blood samples were taken from patients before sensitization (week 0) and at 2, 6 and about 24 weeks after DPC sensitization. In alopecia patients, the study followed how the peripheral blood TCR repertoire changed in vivo over primary and secondary sensitization to diphenylcyclopropenone (DPC), a hapten. The libraries were sequenced as a pool, and the TCR yield per sample differed mostly because of small variations in library volumes within the pool.

From a lookup of the germline V gene (reference sequence), CDR1 and CDR2 are LNHDA and SQIVND. Inclusive of the bounding cysteine and phenylalanine, the CDR3 is 16 residues long. Here the CDR3 DNA is all that survives: 48 bases in frame from base 1. Trimming removed 2 bases from V and 1 base from J, leaving 11 bases between the germline ends. Read against the paper, the sample's time point label means: patch test 1, 2 weeks after DPC sensitization. In light of the paper, this sample's treatment or condition label describes: therapeutic diphenylcyclopropenone sensitization with weekly scalp DPC. At each patch-test visit, blood was drawn before the patch test was applied. Patients were eligible if aged 18 to 70, diagnosed with alopecia and judged suitable for DPC therapy, and pregnant patients were excluded. Total RNA was extracted from unfractionated whole blood collected in Tempus Blood RNA tubes.

Preparation of the library involved RACE. Instrument on record: NextSeq 500. During library preparation, unique molecular identifiers were attached to individual cDNA molecules so that TCRs could be counted in a quantitative, reproducible way. For every blood RNA sample, sequencing covered both the TCR alpha and TCR beta chains. In the original analysis: A median of roughly 100,000 TCRs per sample was observed, with a range of about 23,224 to 750,000. V, J and CDR3 annotation of the TCR reads was carried out using the Decombinator software suite. For PS versus PT1 abundance plots, all samples were subsampled to the same number of TCRs (28,000). Expanded TCRs were defined as absent before sensitization and observed at least eight times at the 2-week time point. TCRdb handled the public reads itself, with Q25 trimming in fastp and clone calling in MiXCR, and kept productive beta chains. When rows share a CDR3 protein, they turn into one entry using the most common DNA and genes. It is TCRdb's table, rather than the study itself, that gives the V and J calls and clone size. The sample contains some 81,000 distinct CDR3 sequences, approximately 8% of them found a single time. Of the sample, approximately 1.5% falls within the top ten clones.

General findings and caveats noted by the study authors: Patch test score correlated positively with the number of PT1 expanded TCRs, reaching significance at thresholds 8, 16 and 32 but not at 4. After repeated subsampling, changes were observed in the strength of the expansion versus patch-test correlation and in the threshold at which the correlation became significant. Significantly more large CDR3 similarity clusters were formed by expanded TCRs than by pre-sensitization or healthy control sets, consistent with antigen-driven responses. Alopecia, a presumed autoimmune disease, was present in all patients, so the immune response of the patients might differ from that of healthy individuals. No change with DPC sensitization was found in the number of TCRs above 1 in 1000 frequency, and no evidence of global repertoire structure alterations was found.

Recombination joined TRBV19 with TRBJ2-2; TRBD1 is perhaps the D gene, given 6 matching bases. The specimen comprised whole blood, sampled in connection with sensitization to the hapten diphenylcyclopropenone (DPC). The clonotype was recovered from a woman younger than 45 with alopecia areata. Some clones in this sample may be carry-over from other donors' samples. The CDR3 is CASSINRVVNTGELFF. The DNA sequence is given as TGTGCCAGTAGTATAAACAGGGTAGTGAACACCGGGGAGCTGTTTTTT.